The TCR beta chain described here comes from a study of blood T cell repertoires in COVID-19. The V and J ends lost 8 bases and 7 bases respectively, with 11 bases between them. The CDR3 is 12 amino acids. Per the original data handling: Amplification with reference gene primers provided the estimates of nucleated cell counts. The table came from immunoSEQ multiplex PCR; TCRdb's copy has only in-frame clones and leaves some out. That table furnishes V, J and clone size, whereas the DNA furnished D and trimming. This table has 250,000 or so clones, around 88% appearing once. The receptor's source is a woman in her 30s with COVID-19, enrolled during active disease. J is TRBJ2-2 and V is TRBV12-3 or TRBV12-4; D may be TRBD2 (5 bases). Sequencing was done on a sample of peripheral blood. CDR3 protein: CASPDSGGELFF. CDR3 coding DNA: TGTGCCAGCCCGGACTCGGGCGGGGAGCTGTTTTTT.